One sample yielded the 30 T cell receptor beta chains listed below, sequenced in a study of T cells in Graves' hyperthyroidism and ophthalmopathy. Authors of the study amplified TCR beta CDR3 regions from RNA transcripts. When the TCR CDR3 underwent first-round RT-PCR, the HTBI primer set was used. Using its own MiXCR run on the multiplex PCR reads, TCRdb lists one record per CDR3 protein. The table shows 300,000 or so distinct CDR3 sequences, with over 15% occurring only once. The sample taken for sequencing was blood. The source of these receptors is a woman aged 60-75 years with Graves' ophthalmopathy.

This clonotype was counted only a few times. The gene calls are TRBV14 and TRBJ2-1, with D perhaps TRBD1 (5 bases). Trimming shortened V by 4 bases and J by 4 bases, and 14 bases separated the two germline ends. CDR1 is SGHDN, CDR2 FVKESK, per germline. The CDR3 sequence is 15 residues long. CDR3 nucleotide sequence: TGTGCCAGCAGCCCCAGCAGGGTCCTTTACAATGAGCAGTTCTTC. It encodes CASSPSRVLYNEQFF. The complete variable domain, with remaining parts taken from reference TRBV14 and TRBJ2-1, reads EAGVTQFPSHSVIEKGQTVTLRCDPISGHDNLYWYRRVMGKEIKFLLHFVKESKQDESGMPNNRFLAERTGGTYSTLKVQPAELEDSGVYFCASSPSRVLYNEQFFGPGTRLTVL.

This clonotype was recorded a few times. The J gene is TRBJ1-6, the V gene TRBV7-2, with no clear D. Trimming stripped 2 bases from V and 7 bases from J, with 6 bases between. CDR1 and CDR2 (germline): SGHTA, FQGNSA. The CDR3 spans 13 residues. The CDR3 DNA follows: TGTGCCAGCAGCTTAAGCGGGAATTCACCCCTCCACTTT. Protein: CASSLSGNSPLHF.

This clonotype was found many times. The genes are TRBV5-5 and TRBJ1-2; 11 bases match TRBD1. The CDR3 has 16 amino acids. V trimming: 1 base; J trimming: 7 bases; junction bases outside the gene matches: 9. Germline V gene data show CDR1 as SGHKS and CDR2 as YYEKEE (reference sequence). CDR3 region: CASSLTGTGGKVGYTF. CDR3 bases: TGTGCCAGCAGCTTGACTGGGACAGGGGGGAAAGTTGGCTACACCTTC.

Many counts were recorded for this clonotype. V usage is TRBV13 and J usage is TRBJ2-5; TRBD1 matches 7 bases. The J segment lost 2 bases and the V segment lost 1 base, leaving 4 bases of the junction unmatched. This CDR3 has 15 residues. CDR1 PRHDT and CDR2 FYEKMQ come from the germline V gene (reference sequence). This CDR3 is CASSLEGTAQETQYF. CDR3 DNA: TGTGCCAGCAGCTTAGAAGGGACAGCACAAGAGACCCAGTACTTC.

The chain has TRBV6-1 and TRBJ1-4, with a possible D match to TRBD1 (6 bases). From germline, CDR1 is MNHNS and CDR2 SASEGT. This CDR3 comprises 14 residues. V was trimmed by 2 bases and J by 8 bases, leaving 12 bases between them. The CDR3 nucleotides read TGTGCCAGCAGTGAATTCAGGGGTGGGGAAAAACTGTTTTTT. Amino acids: CASSEFRGGEKLFF.

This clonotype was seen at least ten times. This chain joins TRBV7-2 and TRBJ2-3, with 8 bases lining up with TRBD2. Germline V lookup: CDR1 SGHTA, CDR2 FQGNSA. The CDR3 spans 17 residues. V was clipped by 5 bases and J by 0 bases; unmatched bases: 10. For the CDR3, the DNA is TGTGCCAGCAGCCCAGGAGTACTAGCGGTTAGCACAGATACGCAGTATTTT. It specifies CASSPGVLAVSTDTQYF.

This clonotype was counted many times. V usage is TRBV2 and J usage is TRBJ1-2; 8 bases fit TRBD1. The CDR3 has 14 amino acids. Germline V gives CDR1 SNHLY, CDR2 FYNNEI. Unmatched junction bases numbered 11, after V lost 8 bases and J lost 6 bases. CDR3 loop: CASVVGTGPNGYTF. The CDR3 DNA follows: TGTGCCAGCGTGGTCGGGACAGGTCCTAATGGCTACACCTTC.

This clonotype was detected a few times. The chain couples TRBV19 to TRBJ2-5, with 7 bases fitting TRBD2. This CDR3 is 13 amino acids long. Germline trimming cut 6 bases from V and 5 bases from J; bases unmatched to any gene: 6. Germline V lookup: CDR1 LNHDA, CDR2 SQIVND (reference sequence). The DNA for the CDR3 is TGTGCCAGTAGGCGGGGGAACGGGGAGACCCAGTACTTC. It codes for CASRRGNGETQYF. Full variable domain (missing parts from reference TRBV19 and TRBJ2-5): DGGITQSPKYLFRKEGQNVTLSCEQNLNHDAMYWYRQDPGQGLRLIYYSQIVNDFQKGDIAEGYSVSREKKESFPLTVTSAQKNPTAFYLCASRRGNGETQYFGPGTRLLVL.

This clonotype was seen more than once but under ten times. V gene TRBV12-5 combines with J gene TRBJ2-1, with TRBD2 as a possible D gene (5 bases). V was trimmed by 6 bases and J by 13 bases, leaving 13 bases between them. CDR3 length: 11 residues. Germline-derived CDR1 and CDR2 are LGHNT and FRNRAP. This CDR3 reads CASGGLARQFF. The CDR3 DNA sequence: TGTGCTAGTGGGGGATTAGCGCGACAGTTCTTC.

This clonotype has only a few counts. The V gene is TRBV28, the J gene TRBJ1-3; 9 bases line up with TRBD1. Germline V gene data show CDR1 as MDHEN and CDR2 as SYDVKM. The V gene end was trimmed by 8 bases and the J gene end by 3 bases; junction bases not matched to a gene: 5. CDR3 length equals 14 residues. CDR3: CASVTGGGGNTIYF. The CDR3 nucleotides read TGTGCCAGCGTGACAGGGGGAGGTGGAAACACCATATATTTT. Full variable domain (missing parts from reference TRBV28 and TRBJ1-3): DVKVTQSSRYLVKRTGEKVFLECVQDMDHENMFWYRQDPGLGLRLIYFSYDVKMKEKGDIPEGYSVSREKKERFSLILESASTNQTSMYLCASVTGGGGNTIYFGEGSWLTVV.

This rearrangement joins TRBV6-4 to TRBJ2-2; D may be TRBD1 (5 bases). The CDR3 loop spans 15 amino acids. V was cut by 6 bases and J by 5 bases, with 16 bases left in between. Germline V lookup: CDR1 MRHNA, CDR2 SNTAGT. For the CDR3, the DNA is TGTGCCAGCAGCCTCCAAGGGGTCGGTACCGGGGAGCTGTTTTTT. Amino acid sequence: CASSLQGVGTGELFF.

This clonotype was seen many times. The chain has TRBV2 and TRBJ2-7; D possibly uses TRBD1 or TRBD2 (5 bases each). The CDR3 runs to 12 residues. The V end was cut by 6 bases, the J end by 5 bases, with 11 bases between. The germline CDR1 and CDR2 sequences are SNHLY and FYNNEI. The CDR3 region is CASRGDQDEQYF. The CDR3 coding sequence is TGTGCCAGCAGGGGGGATCAAGACGAGCAGTACTTC.

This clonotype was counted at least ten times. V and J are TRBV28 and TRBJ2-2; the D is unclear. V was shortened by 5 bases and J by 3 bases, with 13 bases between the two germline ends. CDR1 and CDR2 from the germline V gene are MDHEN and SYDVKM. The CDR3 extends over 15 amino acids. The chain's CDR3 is CASSQYLGYTGELFF. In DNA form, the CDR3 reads TGTGCCAGCAGTCAATATCTAGGTTACACCGGGGAGCTGTTTTTT.

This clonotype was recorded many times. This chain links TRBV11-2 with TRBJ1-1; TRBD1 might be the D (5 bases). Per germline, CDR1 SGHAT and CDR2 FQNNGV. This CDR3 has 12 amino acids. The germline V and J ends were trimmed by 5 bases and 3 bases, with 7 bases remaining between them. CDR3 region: CASSLRDTEAFF. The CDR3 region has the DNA TGTGCCAGCAGCCTCAGGGACACTGAAGCTTTCTTT.

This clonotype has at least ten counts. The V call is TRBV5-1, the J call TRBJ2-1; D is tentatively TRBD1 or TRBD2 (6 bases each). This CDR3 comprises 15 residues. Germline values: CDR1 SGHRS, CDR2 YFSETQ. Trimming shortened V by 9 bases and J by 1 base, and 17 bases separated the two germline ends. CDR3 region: CATAAGGASYNEQFF. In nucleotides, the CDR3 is TGCGCCACTGCGGCCGGGGGCGCATCCTACAATGAGCAGTTCTTC.

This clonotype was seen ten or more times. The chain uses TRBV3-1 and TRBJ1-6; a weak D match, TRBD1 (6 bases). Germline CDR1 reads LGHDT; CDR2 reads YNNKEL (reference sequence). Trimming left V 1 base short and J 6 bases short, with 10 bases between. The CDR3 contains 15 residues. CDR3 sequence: CASSQVQGGNSPLHF. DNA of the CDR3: TGTGCCAGCAGCCAAGTTCAAGGGGGTAATTCACCCCTCCACTTT.

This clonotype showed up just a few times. For the CDR3, the DNA is TGCGCCAGCAGCCCGTCTACCGGGGAGCTGTTTTTT. Translated: CASSPSTGELFF. V gene TRBV4-1 combines with J gene TRBJ2-2, with D hard to call. Germline loops: CDR1 MGHRA, CDR2 YSYEKL. The CDR3 contains 12 residues. Between the trimmed V and J ends, which lost 4 bases and 5 bases, there was a span of 5 bases.

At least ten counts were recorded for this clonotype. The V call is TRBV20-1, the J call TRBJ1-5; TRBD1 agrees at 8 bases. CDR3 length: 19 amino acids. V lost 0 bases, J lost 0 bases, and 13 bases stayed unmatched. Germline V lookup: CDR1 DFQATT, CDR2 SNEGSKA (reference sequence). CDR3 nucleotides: TGCAGTGCTAGAGATTCCGGACAGGGTCAATTTCATAGCAATCAGCCCCAGCATTTT. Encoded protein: CSARDSGQGQFHSNQPQHF.

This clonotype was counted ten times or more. In nucleotides, the CDR3 is TGTGCCACCAGTGAGCGTACCAGGGCTTATTCGCAAGAGACCCAGTACTTC. This codes for CATSERTRAYSQETQYF. The chain combines TRBV24-1 with TRBJ2-5; D might be TRBD1 (5 bases). Per germline, CDR1 KGHDR and CDR2 SFDVKD. Trimming left V 4 bases short and J 2 bases short, with 19 bases between. CDR3 length: 17 amino acids.

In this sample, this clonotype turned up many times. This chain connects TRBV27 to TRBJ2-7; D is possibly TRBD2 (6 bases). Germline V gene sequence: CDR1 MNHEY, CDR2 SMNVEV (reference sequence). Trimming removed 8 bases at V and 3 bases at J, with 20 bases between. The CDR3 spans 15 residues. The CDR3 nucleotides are TGTGCCAGCTCCCAGTGGGGGGTTGGGGGCTACGAGCAGTACTTC. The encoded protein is CASSQWGVGGYEQYF.

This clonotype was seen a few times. CDR3 loop: CATKYVPDTGELFF. CDR3 bases: TGTGCCACCAAGTACGTACCTGACACCGGGGAGCTGTTTTTT. The chain joins TRBV6-1 to TRBJ2-2; no reliable D call. The V gene's germline CDR1 is MNHNS and CDR2 SASEGT. The V end lost 10 bases, the J end lost 3 bases, and 15 bases lay between the germline ends. The CDR3 covers 14 residues.

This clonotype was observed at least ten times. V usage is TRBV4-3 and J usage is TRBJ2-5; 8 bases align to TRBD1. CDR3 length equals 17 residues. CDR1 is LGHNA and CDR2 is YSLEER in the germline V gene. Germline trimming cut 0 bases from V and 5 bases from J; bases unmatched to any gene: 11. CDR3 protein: CASSQEYLGQGGETQYF. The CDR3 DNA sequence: TGCGCCAGCAGCCAAGAATACCTAGGACAGGGTGGCGAGACCCAGTACTTC.

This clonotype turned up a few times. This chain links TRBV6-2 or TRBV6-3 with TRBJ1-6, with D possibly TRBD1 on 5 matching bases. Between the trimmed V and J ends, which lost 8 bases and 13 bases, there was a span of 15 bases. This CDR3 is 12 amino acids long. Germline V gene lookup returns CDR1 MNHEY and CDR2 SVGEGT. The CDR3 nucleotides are TGTGCCAGCGGGGGGTTGGAGGGGCCCCTCCACTTT. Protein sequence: CASGGLEGPLHF.

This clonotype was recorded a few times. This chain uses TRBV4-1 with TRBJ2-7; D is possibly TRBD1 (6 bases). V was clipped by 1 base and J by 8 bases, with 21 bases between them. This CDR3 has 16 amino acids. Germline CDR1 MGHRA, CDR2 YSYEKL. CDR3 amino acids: CASSQGTEVQLRQQYF. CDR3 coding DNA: TGCGCCAGCAGCCAAGGGACAGAAGTTCAGCTACGACAGCAGTACTTC.

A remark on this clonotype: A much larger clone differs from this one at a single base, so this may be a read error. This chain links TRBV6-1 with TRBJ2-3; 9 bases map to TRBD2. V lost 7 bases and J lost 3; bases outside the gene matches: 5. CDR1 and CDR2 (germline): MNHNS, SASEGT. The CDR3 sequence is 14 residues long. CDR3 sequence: CASTTSGGTDTQYF. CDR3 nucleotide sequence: TGTGCCAGCACCACAAGCGGGGGGACAGATACGCAGTATTTT.

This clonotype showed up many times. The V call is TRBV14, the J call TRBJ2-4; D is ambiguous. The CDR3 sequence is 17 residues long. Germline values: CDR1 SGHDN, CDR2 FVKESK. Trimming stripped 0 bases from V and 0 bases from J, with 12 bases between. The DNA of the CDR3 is TGTGCCAGCAGCCAAGATGGGGTTGAGAAAGCCAAAAACATTCAGTACTTC. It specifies CASSQDGVEKAKNIQYF.

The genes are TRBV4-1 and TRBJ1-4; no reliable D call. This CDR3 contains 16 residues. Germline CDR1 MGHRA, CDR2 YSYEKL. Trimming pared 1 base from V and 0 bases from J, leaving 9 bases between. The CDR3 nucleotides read TGCGCCAGCAGCCAAGTTCCGCATGCAACTAATGAAAAACTGTTTTTT. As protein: CASSQVPHATNEKLFF.

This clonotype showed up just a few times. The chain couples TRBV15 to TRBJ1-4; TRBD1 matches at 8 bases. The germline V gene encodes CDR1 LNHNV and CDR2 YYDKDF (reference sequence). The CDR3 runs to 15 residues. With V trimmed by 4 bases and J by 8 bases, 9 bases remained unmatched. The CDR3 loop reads CATSKGQAAREKLFF. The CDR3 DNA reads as TGTGCCACCAGCAAGGGACAGGCGGCACGAGAAAAACTGTTTTTT.

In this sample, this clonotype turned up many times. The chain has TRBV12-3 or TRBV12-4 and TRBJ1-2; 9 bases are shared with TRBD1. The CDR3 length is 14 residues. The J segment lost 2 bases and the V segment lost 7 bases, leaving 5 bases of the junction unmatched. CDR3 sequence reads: CASTGTGGNYGYTF. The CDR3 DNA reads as TGTGCCAGCACCGGAACAGGGGGCAACTATGGCTACACCTTC.

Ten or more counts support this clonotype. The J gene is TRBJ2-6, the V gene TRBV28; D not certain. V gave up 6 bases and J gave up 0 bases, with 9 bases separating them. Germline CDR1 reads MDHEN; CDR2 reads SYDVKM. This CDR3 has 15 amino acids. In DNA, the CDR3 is TGTGCCAGCAGCGGCATGGGCTCTGGGGCCAACGTCCTGACTTTC. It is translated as CASSGMGSGANVLTF.